This T cell receptor (beta chain) was found in a study of blood T cell repertoires in COVID-19. The data were produced by immunoSEQ multiplex PCR, yet TCRdb's version contains in-frame clones alone and is incomplete. The table shows about 220,000 clones, with 82% occurring only once. This sequence originates from a woman in her 70s with COVID-19, enrolled during active disease. Sequencing was done on a sample of peripheral blood.

This CDR3 reads CAWSAAKTADTQYF. CDR3 nucleotide sequence: TGTGCCTGGAGTGCCGCGAAGACAGCAGATACGCAGTATTTT. The chain employs TRBV30 and TRBJ2-3, with D possibly TRBD1 on 5 matching bases. The CDR3 sequence is 14 residues long. The V gene lost 1 base and the J gene lost 4 bases, with 12 bases spanning the gap. Germline CDR1 is GTSNPN and CDR2 is SVGIG (reference sequence).